One and the same sample provided the 27 T cell receptor beta chains below, sequenced in a study of cytomegalovirus exposure and HLA in healthy donors. The PCR employed 60 Vbeta primers together with 13 Jbeta primers. Sequencing was performed with immunoSEQ multiplex PCR; in TCRdb, only in-frame clones are kept and a portion is missing. The sample holds some 98,000 clones, around 67% seen once. Sequencing was done on a sample of PBMCs. These receptors all come from a man over 45 in good health and CMV-seronegative.

This chain joins TRBV30 and TRBJ1-5, with no clear D. The CDR3 contains 13 residues. CDR1 and CDR2 (germline): GTSNPN, SVGIG (reference sequence). Between the trimmed V and J ends, which lost 1 base and 2 bases, there was a span of 6 bases. CDR3 in DNA: TGTGCCTGGAGTGAGGGAGGCAATCAGCCCCAGCATTTT. Its translation: CAWSEGGNQPQHF.

The chain couples TRBV7-2 to TRBJ2-1; D not certain. Germline V gene data show CDR1 as SGHTA and CDR2 as FQGNSA. V lost 4 bases, J lost 5 bases, and 6 bases lay in between. The CDR3 runs to 12 residues. CDR3: CASSSLNNEQFF. The CDR3, as DNA: TGTGCCAGCAGCTCCTTAAACAATGAGCAGTTCTTC.

The CDR3 DNA follows: TGTGCCTGGGGTAAGGGACTGAAAGAGACCCAGTACTTC. The encoded protein is CAWGKGLKETQYF. V gene TRBV30 combines with J gene TRBJ2-5; D might be TRBD2 (6 bases). V dropped 5 bases and J dropped 3 bases, with 13 bases sitting between them. The CDR3 runs to 13 residues. Germline values: CDR1 GTSNPN, CDR2 SVGIG (reference sequence).

The rearrangement links TRBV19 to TRBJ1-1; 10 positions agree with TRBD1. The CDR3 is 16 residues long. J lost 4 bases, V lost 4 bases, and 9 bases had no gene match. Per germline, CDR1 LNHDA and CDR2 SQIVND (reference sequence). CDR3 loop: CASSTGTGDFSTEAFF. The CDR3 DNA reads TGTGCCAGTAGTACCGGGACAGGGGATTTTAGCACTGAAGCTTTCTTT.

This clone was counted only a few times. This chain joins TRBV6-1 and TRBJ2-3; 10 nucleotides align to TRBD2. The CDR3 loop spans 16 amino acids. J lost 2 bases, V lost 4 bases, and 6 bases had no gene match. The germline CDR1 and CDR2 sequences are MNHNS and SASEGT. The CDR3 sequence: CASSVSSGGSTDTQYF. The CDR3 bases are TGTGCCAGCAGTGTGAGTAGCGGGGGGTCCACAGATACGCAGTATTTT.

This clone is termed medium-sized. J is TRBJ1-2 and V is TRBV14, with D unresolved. Germline CDR1 SGHDN, CDR2 FVKESK. The CDR3 is 14 residues long. Trimming shortened V by 1 base and J by 4 bases, and 10 bases separated the two germline ends. As DNA, the CDR3 is TGTGCCAGCAGCCAAGTACGAGAGGGCTATGGCTACACCTTC. The encoded protein is CASSQVREGYGYTF.

The chain is built from TRBV5-4 and TRBJ2-3, with 12 bases matching TRBD2. This CDR3 has 19 residues. In germline, CDR1 is SGHNT, CDR2 YYREEE (reference sequence). The J segment lost 4 bases and the V segment lost 4 bases, leaving 16 bases of the junction unmatched. This CDR3 is CASSPRIRLAGGQADTQYF. The CDR3 nucleotides are TGTGCCAGCAGCCCCCGGATCAGGCTAGCGGGGGGGCAGGCAGATACGCAGTATTTT.

The V gene is TRBV13, the J gene TRBJ1-1; D may be TRBD1 (5 bases). The germline V and J ends were trimmed by 5 bases and 1 base, with 14 bases remaining between them. CDR1 is PRHDT and CDR2 is FYEKMQ in the germline V gene (reference sequence). The CDR3 spans 15 residues. CDR3 amino acids: CASSTRGDQNTEAFF. CDR3 bases: TGTGCCAGCAGCACCCGGGGGGACCAGAACACTGAAGCTTTCTTT.

This rearrangement joins TRBV2 to TRBJ2-7; TRBD2 agrees at 7 bases. The junction had 14 bases not matched to a gene; V was cut back by 7 bases and J by 5 bases. In germline, CDR1 is SNHLY, CDR2 FYNNEI. The CDR3 has 15 residues. Here the CDR3 DNA reads TGTGCCAGCATTCCAGGGAGGGTAAACACCAACGAGCAGTACTTC. The encoded protein is CASIPGRVNTNEQYF.

The V call is TRBV29-1, the J call TRBJ1-2; possibly TRBD1 for D (6 bases). Germline loops: CDR1 SQVTM, CDR2 ANQGSEA. CDR3 size: 13 residues. With 1 base removed from V and 3 bases from J, the gap between germline ends came to 9 bases. The CDR3 reads CSVEGTADYGYTF. The CDR3 nucleotides are TGCAGCGTTGAAGGGACAGCCGACTATGGCTACACCTTC.

This rearrangement joins TRBV10-2 to TRBJ2-3, with TRBD2 matching 7 bases. CDR1 is WSHSY and CDR2 is SAAADI in the germline V gene. The junction had 4 bases not matched to a gene; V was cut back by 4 bases and J by 6 bases. The CDR3 extends over 13 amino acids. As DNA, the CDR3 is TGCGCCAGCAGTGGGGACTATAGGGATACGCAGTATTTT. Encoded protein: CASSGDYRDTQYF.

V gene TRBV28 combines with J gene TRBJ2-5; TRBD2 matches 7 bases. Germline CDR1 is MDHEN and CDR2 is SYDVKM. Trimming cost V 2 bases and J 2 bases; bases outside gene matches: 5. The CDR3 consists of 15 residues. CDR3 nucleotides: TGTGCCAGCAGTTTACCACTAGCGAGGCAAGAGACCCAGTACTTC. This gives the protein CASSLPLARQETQYF.

The chain uses TRBV7-2 and TRBJ2-2, with D maybe TRBD2 (6 bases). V was cut by 1 base and J by 6 bases, with 9 bases left in between. In germline, CDR1 is SGHTA, CDR2 FQGNSA. There are 14 residues in the CDR3. CDR3 DNA sequence: TGTGCCAGCAGCTTAGTTCCGGGAGCCGGGGAGCTGTTTTTT. Its translation is CASSLVPGAGELFF. Using reference TRBV7-2 and TRBJ2-2 for the parts outside the CDR3, the full variable domain is GAGVSQSPSNKVTEKGKDVELRCDPISGHTALYWYRQSLGQGLEFLIYFQGNSAPDKSGLPSDRFSAERTGGSVSTLTIQRTQQEDSAVYLCASSLVPGAGELFFGEGSRLTVL.

The table lists this clone with a few counts. The V gene is TRBV28, the J gene TRBJ2-2; 7 bases agree with TRBD2. The germline CDR1 and CDR2 sequences are MDHEN and SYDVKM. Trimming took 3 bases from V and 3 from J; bases not matched to a gene: 1. The CDR3 sequence is 14 residues long. The CDR3 region has the DNA TGTGCCAGCAGTTTCCGGGGGGACACCGGGGAGCTGTTTTTT. The encoded protein is CASSFRGDTGELFF.

The J gene is TRBJ2-1, the V gene TRBV19; TRBD2 matches 12 bases. With V trimmed by 5 bases and J by 4 bases, 6 bases remained unmatched. The CDR3 consists of 16 residues. Germline CDR1 reads LNHDA; CDR2 reads SQIVND (reference sequence). The CDR3 DNA follows: TGTGCCAGTAGTCCGCTAGCGGGGGGGACTTACAATGAGCAGTTCTTC. This codes for CASSPLAGGTYNEQFF.

This clone was detected only once. The rearrangement links TRBV12-2 to TRBJ1-1; the table's D call of TRBD1 was not tested on the DNA. TRBV12-2 is given as a pseudogene. The CDR3 is 16 amino acids. The CDR3 region is CASRLEANSMNTEAFF. The DNA for the CDR3 is TGTGCAAGTCGCTTAGAAGCTAACAGTATGAACACTGAAGCTTTCTTT.

Only a few counts were recorded for this clone. The V call is TRBV13, the J call TRBJ1-2, with D possibly being TRBD1 (5 bases). The CDR3 is made up of 16 amino acids. Germline values: CDR1 PRHDT, CDR2 FYEKMQ (reference sequence). The germline V and J ends were trimmed by 4 bases and 8 bases, with 23 bases remaining between them. CDR3 sequence: CASSSLRTSDFWGYTF. The DNA for the CDR3 is TGTGCCAGCAGCTCCCTTCGGACATCTGATTTTTGGGGCTACACCTTC. The variable domain in full, with the rest retrieved from reference TRBV13 and TRBJ1-2, is AAGVIQSPRHLIKEKRETATLKCYPIPRHDTVYWYQQGPGQDPQFLISFYEKMQSDKGSIPDRFSAQQFSDYHSELNMSSLELGDSALYFCASSSLRTSDFWGYTFGSGTRLTVV.

This clone has more than one count but fewer than ten. The V call is TRBV28, the J call TRBJ2-5; the match to TRBD2 covers 8 bases. The DNA end is a closer match to TRBJ2-7, so the J assignment may be wrong. The CDR3 has 14 amino acids. The germline CDR1 and CDR2 sequences are MDHEN and SYDVKM. Written as DNA, the CDR3 is TGTGCCAGCAGGGCTACTAGCGGAGCCTACGAGCAGTACTTC. This gives the protein CASRATSGAYEQYF.

V is TRBV2 and J is TRBJ2-7; D is undetermined. Germline CDR1 reads SNHLY; CDR2 reads FYNNEI. V dropped 10 bases and J dropped 0 bases, with 13 bases sitting between them. The CDR3 is made up of 13 amino acids. CDR3 DNA sequence: TGTGCCATCACAACACAGAGCTCCTACGAGCAGTACTTC. Encoded protein: CAITTQSSYEQYF.

The chain employs TRBV29-1 and TRBJ2-6; D unclear. Germline V gene data show CDR1 as SQVTM and CDR2 as ANQGSEA. V lost 6 bases, J lost 2 bases, and 5 bases lay in between. CDR3 length: 12 amino acids. The CDR3 DNA follows: TGCAGCGTCCTTACTGGGGCCAACGTCCTGACTTTC. Protein: CSVLTGANVLTF.

The chain combines TRBV4-2 with TRBJ2-3; 9 bases are a match to TRBD2. From germline, CDR1 is LGHNA and CDR2 YNFKEQ. Germline trimming cut 0 bases from V and 4 bases from J; bases unmatched to any gene: 11. The CDR3 has 18 residues. CDR3 sequence: CASSQEVLLAGTADTQYF. CDR3 coding DNA: TGTGCCAGCAGCCAAGAGGTCTTGCTAGCGGGGACGGCAGATACGCAGTATTTT.

The chain has TRBV10-3 and TRBJ2-3, with D possibly matching TRBD1 (5 bases). The ends were cut back, 0 bases at V and 2 bases at J, with 9 bases in the middle. Germline lookup yields CDR1 ENHRY and CDR2 SYGVKD. This CDR3 has 15 amino acids. CDR3 DNA: TGTGCCATCAGTGAGTCTCGACAGTCCACAGATACGCAGTATTTT. This codes for CAISESRQSTDTQYF.

The chain couples TRBV6-5 to TRBJ1-6, with D maybe TRBD1 (6 bases). Germline lookup yields CDR1 MNHEY and CDR2 SVGAGI. V was cut by 5 bases and J by 8 bases, with 10 bases left in between. The CDR3 contains 13 residues. In DNA, the CDR3 is TGTGCCAGCAGTACAGGGAACGATTCACCCCTCCACTTT. Amino acid sequence: CASSTGNDSPLHF.

The chain has TRBV28 and TRBJ2-7, with 12 bases matching TRBD2. This CDR3 contains 15 residues. J was trimmed by 6 bases and V by 5 bases; bases with no gene match: 8. In germline, CDR1 is MDHEN, CDR2 SYDVKM. CDR3: CASSPRLAGVLEQYF. The CDR3 region has the DNA TGTGCCAGCAGTCCCCGACTAGCGGGGGTTCTCGAGCAGTACTTC.

This clone was observed once. This sequence joins TRBV6-5 and TRBJ2-2; TRBD1 matches at 8 bases. The germline V gene has CDR1 MNHEY and CDR2 SVGAGI. This CDR3 contains 15 residues. With 0 bases clipped from V and 7 bases from J, the junction kept 4 bases outside the gene matches. CDR3: CASSYSDRADGELFF. The CDR3 DNA reads TGTGCCAGCAGTTACTCGGACAGGGCGGACGGGGAGCTGTTTTTT.

The chain uses TRBV30 and TRBJ2-7; D possibly corresponds to TRBD2 (9 bases). The V end was cut by 5 bases, the J end by 5 bases, with 16 bases between. Germline CDR1 is GTSNPN and CDR2 is SVGIG (reference sequence). The CDR3 consists of 13 residues. The chain's CDR3 is CAWDRGLADEQYF. Here the CDR3 DNA reads TGTGCCTGGGACAGGGGACTAGCCGACGAGCAGTACTTC.

This clone was seen a few times. The chain couples TRBV5-5 to TRBJ1-2, with D possibly TRBD1 on 6 matching bases. The V end was cut by 4 bases, the J end by 6 bases, with 19 bases between. The CDR3 extends over 15 amino acids. Germline loops: CDR1 SGHKS, CDR2 YYEKEE (reference sequence). The CDR3 DNA follows: TGTGCCAGCAGCGTGACAGGCGGCTACCTTCATGGCTACACCTTC. This translates into CASSVTGGYLHGYTF.